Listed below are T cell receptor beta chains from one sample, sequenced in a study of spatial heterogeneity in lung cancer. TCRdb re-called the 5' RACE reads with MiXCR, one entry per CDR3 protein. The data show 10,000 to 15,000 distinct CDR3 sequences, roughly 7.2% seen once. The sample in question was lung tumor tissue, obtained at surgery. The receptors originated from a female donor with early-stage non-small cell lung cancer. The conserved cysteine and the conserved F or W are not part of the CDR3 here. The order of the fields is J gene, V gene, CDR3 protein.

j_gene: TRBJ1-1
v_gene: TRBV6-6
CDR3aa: ASSYYGFPGPLLEAF

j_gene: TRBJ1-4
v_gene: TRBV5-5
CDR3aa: ASSFTDRDGANEKLF

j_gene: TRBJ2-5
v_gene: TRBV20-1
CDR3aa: SASRGAAGGETQY

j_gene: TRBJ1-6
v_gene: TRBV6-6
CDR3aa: ASIPATGSPLH

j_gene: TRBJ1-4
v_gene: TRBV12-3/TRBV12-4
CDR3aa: ASSLAAGTANEKLF

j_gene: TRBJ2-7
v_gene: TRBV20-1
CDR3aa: SALTVSSYEQY

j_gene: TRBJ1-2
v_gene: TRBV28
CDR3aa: ASTDTAQGTHGYT

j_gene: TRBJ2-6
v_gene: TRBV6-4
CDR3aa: ASSESGGANVLT

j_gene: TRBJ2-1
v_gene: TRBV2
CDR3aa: ASKIQREFNEQF

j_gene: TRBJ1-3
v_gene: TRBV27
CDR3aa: ASSLYPGGGNTIY

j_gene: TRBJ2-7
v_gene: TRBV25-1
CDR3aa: ASSFSGGTYEQY

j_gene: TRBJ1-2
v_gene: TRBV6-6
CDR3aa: ASRIGASAGYT

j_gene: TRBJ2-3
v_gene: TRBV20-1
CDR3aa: SASGTDTQY

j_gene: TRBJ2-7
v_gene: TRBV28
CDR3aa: ASSSPAGAYEQY

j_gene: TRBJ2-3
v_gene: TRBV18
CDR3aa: ASSPPGGTDTQY

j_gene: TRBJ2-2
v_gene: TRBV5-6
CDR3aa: ASSVTVTGELF